There are a few counts of the clone carrying this T cell receptor (beta chain). Its antigen is unidentified. This sample was included in a study of beta chain features in type 1 diabetes. Investigators reverse transcribed all isolated RNA, so they sequenced expressed TCRB transcripts. The assay was immunoSEQ multiplex PCR, and TCRdb's table has in-frame clones only and misses some. The sample has some 350,000 clones, 8% to 10% seen once. Study results and caveats: When Type 1 diabetes patients were examined, their TCRB CDR3s proved moderately but significantly shorter in all four CD4+ subsets.

Germline V gene sequence: CDR1 SGHTA, CDR2 FQGNSA. The length of the CDR3 is 13 residues. Trimming shortened V by 0 bases and J by 8 bases, and 8 bases separated the two germline ends. The sequence derives from a man in his thirties or forties with type 1 diabetes. Sequencing used central memory CD4+ T cells from blood. The genes are TRBV7-2 and TRBJ2-1, with D possibly TRBD1 on 5 matching bases. This CDR3 is CASSLAQGDEQFF. The CDR3 coding sequence is TGTGCCAGCAGCTTAGCTCAGGGCGATGAGCAGTTCTTC.